Shown below are 32 T cell receptor beta chains from a single sample sequenced in a study of T cells in localized non-small cell lung cancer (dated by TCRdb to the early 2020s). The receptor library was made with the immunoSEQ multiplex PCR assay. TCRdb mirrors the immuneACCESS table, restricted to in-frame sequences. Some clones are absent from its copies; in checked studies, under half trace to an unresolved V gene, and the reason for the others is unknown. Within this sample are 31,000 or so clones, with 89% of them counted one time only. Over 9% of the sample comes from the top ten. The sequencing here drew on peripheral blood, taken before any cancer treatment. Every receptor here comes from a woman between 35 and 70 years old with stage I lung adenocarcinoma.

This clone was seen once. The CDR3 loop reads CASSPGGHTDTQYF. The CDR3 region has the DNA TGCGCCAGCAGCCCCGGAGGCCACACAGATACGCAGTATTTT. V gene TRBV4-1 combines with J gene TRBJ2-3; tentatively, D is TRBD2 (5 bases). Trimming left V 4 bases short and J 2 bases short, with 10 bases between. Germline assignment: CDR1 MGHRA and CDR2 YSYEKL. CDR3 size: 14 residues.

The V gene is TRBV7-8, the J gene TRBJ2-7; D remains ambiguous. CDR3 length: 12 residues. V was cut by 4 bases and J by 2 bases, with 6 bases left in between. The germline CDR1 and CDR2 sequences are SGHVS and FQNEAQ. CDR3 sequence (DNA): TGTGCCAGCAGCTACAACGCCTACGAGCAGTACTTC. It specifies CASSYNAYEQYF.

This chain connects TRBV10-3 to TRBJ1-5; 7 nucleotides match TRBD1. CDR1 and CDR2 (germline): ENHRY, SYGVKD. V trimming: 0 bases; J trimming: 7 bases; junction bases outside the gene matches: 6. The CDR3 length is 15 residues. CDR3 region: CAISESQGGRQPQHF. For the CDR3, the DNA is TGTGCCATCAGTGAGTCCCAAGGGGGCCGACAGCCCCAGCATTTT.

J is TRBJ2-3 and V is TRBV9; TRBD2 aligns across 11 bases. This CDR3 spans 17 amino acids. The V and J ends lost 0 bases and 1 base, in that order; junction bases with no gene match: 4. Germline V lookup: CDR1 SGDLS, CDR2 YYNGEE. This CDR3 is CASSVASGGPRTDTQYF. The CDR3 nucleotides are TGTGCCAGCAGCGTAGCTAGCGGGGGGCCCCGCACAGATACGCAGTATTTT.

The J gene is TRBJ1-2, the V gene TRBV19; the match to TRBD1 covers 7 bases. Losses at the gene ends were 4 bases for V and 0 bases for J; bases not matched to a gene: 14. Germline CDR1 LNHDA, CDR2 SQIVND (reference sequence). CDR3 length equals 18 residues. The CDR3 bases are TGTGCCAGTAGTACGCGCCCGGGACAGAGGGGAGCTAACTATGGCTACACCTTC. Translated, it gives CASSTRPGQRGANYGYTF.

This chain joins TRBV4-2 and TRBJ2-1; perhaps TRBD2 as D (5 bases). The CDR3 is 16 amino acids. Deletions cut 0 bases from V and 6 bases from J, with 15 bases between. The germline gives CDR1 LGHNA, CDR2 YNFKEQ. CDR3 in DNA: TGTGCCAGCAGCCAAGATACGCAGCGGAGGTTCAATGAGCAGTTCTTC. Protein sequence: CASSQDTQRRFNEQFF.

The V and J genes are TRBV5-5 and TRBJ1-5; D uncertain. Germline CDR1 reads SGHKS; CDR2 reads YYEKEE (reference sequence). This CDR3 region has 15 residues. V was pared by 2 bases and J by 0 bases, with 9 bases between. CDR3 in amino acids: CASSFLEVSNQPQHF. In DNA, the CDR3 is TGTGCCAGCAGCTTTCTGGAGGTTAGCAATCAGCCCCAGCATTTT. The full variable domain, its missing parts supplied by reference TRBV5-5 and TRBJ1-5, is DAGVTQSPTHLIKTRGQQVTLRCSPISGHKSVSWYQQVLGQGPQFIFQYYEKEERGRGNFPDRFSARQFPNYSSELNVNALLLGDSALYLCASSFLEVSNQPQHFGDGTRLSIL.

In DNA, the CDR3 is TGTGCCAGCAGCCCGAGTTTGGGACAGCAAAATGAAAAACTGTTTTTT. Encoded protein: CASSPSLGQQNEKLFF. This chain links TRBV9 with TRBJ1-4, with 7 positions matching TRBD1. CDR1 SGDLS and CDR2 YYNGEE come from the germline V gene. The CDR3 sequence is 16 residues long. The V and J ends lost 4 bases and 5 bases, in that order; junction bases with no gene match: 11.

This sequence joins TRBV29-1 and TRBJ2-3, with D maybe TRBD1 (6 bases). The CDR3 is 12 residues long. CDR1 and CDR2 from the germline V gene are SQVTM and ANQGSEA. Trimming shortened V by 6 bases and J by 6 bases, and 13 bases separated the two germline ends. The CDR3 DNA sequence: TGCAGCGTCACCGGACAGACTGATACGCAGTATTTT. Its translation: CSVTGQTDTQYF.

CDR3 in DNA: TGTGCCAGCAGCTTAAGCGAAACAAACACCGGGGAGCTGTTTTTT. This translates into CASSLSETNTGELFF. V usage is TRBV7-9 and J usage is TRBJ2-2, with D unclear. Germline CDR1 and CDR2: SEHNR and FQNEAQ (reference sequence). V was trimmed by 2 bases and J by 2 bases, leaving 9 bases between them. This CDR3 has 15 amino acids.

This chain connects TRBV7-8 to TRBJ1-1; 7 positions match TRBD1. With V trimmed by 1 base and J by 0 bases, 8 bases remained unmatched. This CDR3 contains 17 residues. Germline CDR1 is SGHVS and CDR2 is FQNEAQ. Here the CDR3 reads CASSLDTTGPLNTEAFF. CDR3 coding DNA: TGTGCCAGCAGCTTAGATACGACAGGGCCCCTGAACACTGAAGCTTTCTTT.

The rearrangement uses TRBV20-1 and TRBJ2-7; D call uncertain. Germline V gives CDR1 DFQATT, CDR2 SNEGSKA (reference sequence). V was shortened by 2 bases and J by 4 bases, with 6 bases between the two germline ends. The CDR3 loop spans 11 amino acids. The CDR3 loop is CSARPLYEQYF. The CDR3 region has the DNA TGCAGTGCTAGACCATTGTACGAGCAGTACTTC.

This rearrangement joins TRBV5-1 to TRBJ2-3; 7 nucleotides match TRBD2. Trimming removed 4 bases from V and 4 bases from J; junction bases left unmatched: 6. Looked up from germline, CDR1 is SGHRS and CDR2 is YFSETQ. The CDR3 has 14 residues. This CDR3 reads CASSLSTSSDTQYF. CDR3 sequence (DNA): TGCGCCAGCAGCCTCTCGACTAGCTCAGATACGCAGTATTTT.

The rearrangement links TRBV28 to TRBJ2-2; D is undetermined. Germline values: CDR1 MDHEN, CDR2 SYDVKM. V was cut by 5 bases and J by 7 bases, with 8 bases left in between. The CDR3 has 12 amino acids. The DNA of the CDR3 is TGTGCCAGCAGTAAAAAAGTCGGGGAGCTGTTTTTT. Protein sequence: CASSKKVGELFF.

This chain joins TRBV18 and TRBJ2-6, with D tentatively TRBD1 (6 bases). With 2 bases removed from V and 9 bases from J, the gap between germline ends came to 11 bases. The germline V gene has CDR1 KGHSH and CDR2 LQKENI. This CDR3 contains 14 residues. CDR3 sequence: CASSPLTGNNVLTF. The CDR3 nucleotides are TGTGCCAGCTCACCATTGACAGGTAACAACGTCCTGACTTTC.

The rearrangement links TRBV2 to TRBJ2-1; D uncertain. Germline lookup yields CDR1 SNHLY and CDR2 FYNNEI. CDR3 length equals 11 residues. The V and J ends lost 6 bases and 4 bases respectively, with 4 bases between them. The CDR3, as DNA: TGTGCCAGCAGGCTATACAATGAGCAGTTCTTC. Protein sequence: CASRLYNEQFF.

This clone has just one count. The V and J genes are TRBV28 and TRBJ2-1; D is undetermined. This CDR3 region has 13 residues. Germline lookup yields CDR1 MDHEN and CDR2 SYDVKM. Trimming shortened V by 6 bases and J by 7 bases, and 13 bases separated the two germline ends. The CDR3 here is CASRSGQTNEQFF. For the CDR3, the DNA is TGTGCCAGCAGATCCGGGCAGACTAATGAGCAGTTCTTC.

The chain uses TRBV4-2 and TRBJ1-2; D gene uncertain. Trimming left V 0 bases short and J 8 bases short, with 16 bases between. Per the germline V gene, CDR1 is LGHNA and CDR2 is YNFKEQ. The CDR3 has 15 residues. This CDR3 is CASSQDDDPFPGYTF. CDR3 bases: TGTGCCAGCAGCCAAGACGACGATCCATTTCCGGGCTACACCTTC.

The gene calls are TRBV28 and TRBJ1-5; D is unclear. Trimming removed 3 bases from V and 6 bases from J, with 15 bases in between. Germline V gene lookup returns CDR1 MDHEN and CDR2 SYDVKM. This CDR3 spans 15 amino acids. CDR3 nucleotide sequence: TGTGCCAGCAGTTTTCGGACGGGTGGAAGTCAGCCCCAGCATTTT. Amino acids: CASSFRTGGSQPQHF.

The chain has TRBV28 and TRBJ2-5; TRBD1 or TRBD2 may be the D gene (5 bases each). The germline CDR1 and CDR2 sequences are MDHEN and SYDVKM. V lost 6 bases and J lost 0, with 17 bases in between. CDR3 size: 16 residues. The CDR3 loop is CASRKSRGLNQETQYF. As DNA, the CDR3 is TGTGCCAGCAGGAAGTCACGGGGCCTAAACCAAGAGACCCAGTACTTC.

The chain is built from TRBV7-2 and TRBJ2-7; D might be TRBD1 (6 bases). The germline V gene encodes CDR1 SGHTA and CDR2 FQGNSA. The length of the CDR3 is 15 residues. Trimming shortened V by 1 base and J by 0 bases, and 10 bases separated the two germline ends. The CDR3 nucleotides are TGTGCCAGCAGCTTAGATGGGGGCAGCTCCTACGAGCAGTACTTC. This codes for CASSLDGGSSYEQYF.

The chain combines TRBV5-1 with TRBJ2-5; 8 bases line up with TRBD1. CDR1 is SGHRS and CDR2 is YFSETQ in the germline V gene. Losses at the gene ends were 1 base for V and 5 bases for J; bases not matched to a gene: 16. The CDR3 runs to 18 residues. DNA for the CDR3: TGCGCCAGCAGCTTGACTACTCCGGGACAGGCCTCTGGGGAGACCCAGTACTTC. As protein: CASSLTTPGQASGETQYF.

The J gene is TRBJ2-5, the V gene TRBV7-2; 13 bases align to TRBD2. Unmatched junction bases numbered 15, after V lost 8 bases and J lost 9 bases. In germline, CDR1 is SGHTA, CDR2 FQGNSA. CDR3 length: 16 residues. CDR3 coding DNA: TGTGCCAGCGGAAACGTTGGGACTAGCGGGGTTCGGGCCCAGTACTTC. Translated, it gives CASGNVGTSGVRAQYF.

The chain has TRBV29-1 and TRBJ1-2, with TRBD1 identical over 7 bases. The CDR3 contains 14 residues. J gave up 2 bases and V 4 bases, and 7 bases lay outside the gene matches. Germline V lookup: CDR1 SQVTM, CDR2 ANQGSEA. CDR3 DNA: TGCAGCGTTGGGGGACGACAGGGAAACTATGGCTACACCTTC. Translating it yields CSVGGRQGNYGYTF. Full variable domain (rest looked up from reference TRBV29-1 and TRBJ1-2): SAVISQKPSRDICQRGTSLTIQCQVDSQVTMMFWYRQQPGQSLTLIATANQGSEATYESGFVIDKFPISRPNLTFSTLTVSNMSPEDSSIYLCSVGGRQGNYGYTFGSGTRLTVV.

For this clone: This sample includes further DNA sequences coding for the same CDR3. The genes are TRBV29-1 and TRBJ1-1; perhaps TRBD1 as D (5 bases). The CDR3 length is 12 residues. Trimming left V 6 bases short and J 2 bases short, with 10 bases between. Germline CDR1 reads SQVTM; CDR2 reads ANQGSEA. The CDR3 reads CSVLQGNTEAFF. DNA for the CDR3: TGCAGCGTCCTCCAGGGAAACACTGAAGCTTTCTTT.

The chain links TRBV11-2 to TRBJ2-7; D not resolved. Germline V lookup: CDR1 SGHAT, CDR2 FQNNGV. The CDR3 is made up of 15 amino acids. The V and J ends lost 4 bases and 0 bases respectively, with 13 bases between them. The CDR3 is CASSSLDAFSYEQYF. The CDR3 nucleotides read TGTGCCAGCAGCTCGTTGGACGCATTCTCCTACGAGCAGTACTTC.

The chain recombines TRBV5-1 with TRBJ2-5; 12 bases align to TRBD2. CDR1 is SGHRS and CDR2 is YFSETQ in the germline V gene. The V gene end was trimmed by 4 bases and the J gene end by 5 bases; junction bases not matched to a gene: 6. The CDR3 spans 15 residues. In DNA, the CDR3 is TGCGCCAGCAGCCCAGGACTAGCGGGACTTGAGACCCAGTACTTC. Residues: CASSPGLAGLETQYF.

This chain joins TRBV15 and TRBJ2-7, with TRBD2 matching 14 bases. Trimming took 2 bases from V and 4 from J; bases not matched to a gene: 1. The CDR3 has 15 amino acids. The germline CDR1 and CDR2 sequences are LNHNV and YYDKDF (reference sequence). As DNA, the CDR3 is TGTGCCACCAGCAGACGACTAGCGGGAGGGTACGAGCAGTACTTC. Protein sequence: CATSRRLAGGYEQYF.

CDR3 residues: CASLGGGNQPQHF. The CDR3 DNA is TGTGCCAGTCTGGGAGGGGGCAATCAGCCCCAGCATTTT. The rearrangement uses TRBV19 and TRBJ1-5, with D perhaps matching TRBD1 (5 bases). The CDR3 runs to 13 residues. Germline CDR1 is LNHDA and CDR2 is SQIVND (reference sequence). V was shortened by 8 bases and J by 2 bases, with 10 bases between the two germline ends.

The chain employs TRBV27 and TRBJ2-7; 7 bases align to TRBD1. Germline V gives CDR1 MNHEY, CDR2 SMNVEV (reference sequence). The CDR3 extends over 13 amino acids. Trimming at V came to 5 bases and at J to 2 bases, leaving 3 bases not matched to a gene. The DNA of the CDR3 is TGTGCCAGCAGTCTGACAGGGACCTACGAGCAGTACTTC. Protein product: CASSLTGTYEQYF.

This rearrangement joins TRBV27 to TRBJ1-5; a weak D match, TRBD1 (6 bases). CDR1 is MNHEY, CDR2 SMNVEV, per germline (reference sequence). The CDR3 consists of 15 residues. V was clipped by 8 bases and J by 5 bases, with 19 bases between them. For the CDR3, the DNA is TGTGCCAGCGGTCATGGTCGGGGGGCAGATCAGCCCCAGCATTTT. This codes for CASGHGRGADQPQHF.

J is TRBJ1-2 and V is TRBV6-1; D gene unclear. This CDR3 contains 13 residues. The V gene's germline CDR1 is MNHNS and CDR2 SASEGT. Trimming stripped 3 bases from V and 4 bases from J, with 9 bases between. This CDR3 reads CASSEVRIYGYTF. The CDR3 nucleotides read TGTGCCAGCAGTGAGGTCAGAATCTATGGCTACACCTTC.